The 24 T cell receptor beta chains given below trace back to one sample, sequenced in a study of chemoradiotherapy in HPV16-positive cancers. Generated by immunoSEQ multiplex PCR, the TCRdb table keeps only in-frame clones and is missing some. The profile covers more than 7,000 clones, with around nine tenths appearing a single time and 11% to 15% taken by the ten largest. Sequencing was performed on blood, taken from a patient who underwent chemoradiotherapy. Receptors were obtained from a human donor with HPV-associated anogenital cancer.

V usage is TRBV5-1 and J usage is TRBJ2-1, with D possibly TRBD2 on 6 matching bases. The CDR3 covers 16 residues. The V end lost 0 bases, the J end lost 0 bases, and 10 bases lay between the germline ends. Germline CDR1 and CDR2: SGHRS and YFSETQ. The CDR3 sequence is CASSLVAGSSYNEQFF. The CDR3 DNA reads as TGCGCCAGCAGCTTGGTTGCCGGGAGCTCCTACAATGAGCAGTTCTTC.

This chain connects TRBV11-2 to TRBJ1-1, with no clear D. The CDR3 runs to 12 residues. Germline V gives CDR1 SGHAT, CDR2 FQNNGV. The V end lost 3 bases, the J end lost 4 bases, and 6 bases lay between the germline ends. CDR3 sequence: CASSLRPTEAFF. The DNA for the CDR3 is TGTGCCAGCAGCTTGCGGCCCACTGAAGCTTTCTTT. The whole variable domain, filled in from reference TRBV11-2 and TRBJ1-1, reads EAGVAQSPRYKIIEKRQSVAFWCNPISGHATLYWYQQILGQGPKLLIQFQNNGVVDDSQLPKDRFSAERLKGVDSTLKIQPAKLEDSAVYLCASSLRPTEAFFGQGTRLTVV.

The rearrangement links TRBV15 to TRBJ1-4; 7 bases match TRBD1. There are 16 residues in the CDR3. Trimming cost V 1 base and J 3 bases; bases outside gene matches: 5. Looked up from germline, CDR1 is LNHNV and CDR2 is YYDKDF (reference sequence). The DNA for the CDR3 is TGTGCCACCAGCAGAGTAGGGGGCAGGTCTAATGAAAAACTGTTTTTT. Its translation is CATSRVGGRSNEKLFF.

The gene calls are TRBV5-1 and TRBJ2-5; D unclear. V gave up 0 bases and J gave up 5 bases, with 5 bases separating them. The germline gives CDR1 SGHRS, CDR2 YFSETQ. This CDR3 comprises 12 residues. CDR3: CASSLVGETQYF. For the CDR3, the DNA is TGCGCCAGCAGCTTGGTTGGTGAGACCCAGTACTTC.

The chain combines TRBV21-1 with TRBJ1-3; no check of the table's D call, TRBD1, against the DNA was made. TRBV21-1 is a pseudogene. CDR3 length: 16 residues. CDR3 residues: CASSKRRGQWGNTIYF. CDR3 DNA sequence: TGTGCCAGCAGCAAAAGGAGGGGGCAGTGGGGAAACACCATATATTTT.

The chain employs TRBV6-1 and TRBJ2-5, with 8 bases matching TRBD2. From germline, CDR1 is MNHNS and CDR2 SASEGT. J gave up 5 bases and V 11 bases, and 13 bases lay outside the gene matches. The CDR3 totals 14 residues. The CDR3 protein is CALRSAGGRETQYF. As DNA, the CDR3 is TGTGCCCTTCGCAGCGCGGGGGGCCGGGAGACCCAGTACTTC.

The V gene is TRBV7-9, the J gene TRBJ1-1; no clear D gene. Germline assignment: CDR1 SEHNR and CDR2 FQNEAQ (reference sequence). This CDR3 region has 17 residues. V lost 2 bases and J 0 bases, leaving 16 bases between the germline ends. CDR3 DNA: TGTGCCAGCAGCTTATGGAAGGGCCCCAGGATGAACACTGAAGCTTTCTTT. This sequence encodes CASSLWKGPRMNTEAFF.

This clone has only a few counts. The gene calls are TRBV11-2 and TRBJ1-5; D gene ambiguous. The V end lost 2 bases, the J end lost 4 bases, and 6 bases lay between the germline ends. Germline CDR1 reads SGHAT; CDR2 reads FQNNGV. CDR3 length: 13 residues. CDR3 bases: TGTGCCAGCAGCTTACAGCCTAATCAGCCCCAGCATTTT. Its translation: CASSLQPNQPQHF.

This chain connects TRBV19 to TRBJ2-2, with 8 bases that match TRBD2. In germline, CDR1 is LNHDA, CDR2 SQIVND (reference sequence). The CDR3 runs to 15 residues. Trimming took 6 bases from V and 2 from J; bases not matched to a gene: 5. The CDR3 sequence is CASRPRGGNTGELFF. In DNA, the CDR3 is TGTGCCAGTAGACCACGGGGGGGCAACACCGGGGAGCTGTTTTTT.

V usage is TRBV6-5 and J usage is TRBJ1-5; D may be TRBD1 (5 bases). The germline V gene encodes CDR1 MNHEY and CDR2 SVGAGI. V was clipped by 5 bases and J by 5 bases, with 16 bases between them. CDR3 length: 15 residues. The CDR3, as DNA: TGTGCCAGCAGTCCTAGCCGGGGCAGGGATCAGCCCCAGCATTTT. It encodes CASSPSRGRDQPQHF.

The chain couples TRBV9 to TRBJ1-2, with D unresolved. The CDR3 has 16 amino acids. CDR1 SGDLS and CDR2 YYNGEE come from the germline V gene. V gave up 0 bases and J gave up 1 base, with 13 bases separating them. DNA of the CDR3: TGTGCCAGCAGCGTAGGAGGGCGACGATTTAACTATGGCTACACCTTC. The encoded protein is CASSVGGRRFNYGYTF.

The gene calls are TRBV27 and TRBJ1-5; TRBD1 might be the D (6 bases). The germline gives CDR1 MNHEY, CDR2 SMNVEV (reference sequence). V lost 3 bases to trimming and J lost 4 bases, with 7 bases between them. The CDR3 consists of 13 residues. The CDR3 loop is CASSFTGNQPQHF. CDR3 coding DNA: TGTGCCAGCAGTTTCACAGGGAATCAGCCCCAGCATTTT.

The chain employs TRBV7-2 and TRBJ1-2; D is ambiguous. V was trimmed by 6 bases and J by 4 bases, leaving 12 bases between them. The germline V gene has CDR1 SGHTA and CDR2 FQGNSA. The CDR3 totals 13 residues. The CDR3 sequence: CASRRDGSYGYTF. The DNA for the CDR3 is TGTGCCAGCAGACGCGACGGCTCCTATGGCTACACCTTC.

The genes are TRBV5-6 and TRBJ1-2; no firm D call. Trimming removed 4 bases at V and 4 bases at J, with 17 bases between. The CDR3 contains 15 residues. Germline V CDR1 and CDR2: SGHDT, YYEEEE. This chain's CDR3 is CASSPPGGSGYGYTF. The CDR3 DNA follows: TGTGCCAGCAGCCCGCCGGGAGGGTCCGGCTATGGCTACACCTTC.

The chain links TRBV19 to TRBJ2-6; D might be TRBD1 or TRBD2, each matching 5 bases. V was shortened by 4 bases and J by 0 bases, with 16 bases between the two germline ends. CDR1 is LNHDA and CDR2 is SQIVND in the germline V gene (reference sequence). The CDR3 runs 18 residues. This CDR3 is CASSRTGQGFSGANVLTF. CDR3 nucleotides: TGTGCCAGTAGTAGGACTGGACAAGGCTTCTCTGGGGCCAACGTCCTGACTTTC.

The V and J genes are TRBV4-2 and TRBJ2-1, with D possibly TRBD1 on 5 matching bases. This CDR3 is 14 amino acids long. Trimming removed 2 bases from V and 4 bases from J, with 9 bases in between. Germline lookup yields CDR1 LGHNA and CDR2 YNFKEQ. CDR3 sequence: CASSQRGLYNEQFF. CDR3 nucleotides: TGTGCCAGCAGCCAAAGGGGTTTGTACAATGAGCAGTTCTTC.

This chain's CDR3 is CASSSDALNTEAFF. DNA of the CDR3: TGTGCCAGCAGCAGCGACGCCCTGAACACTGAAGCTTTCTTT. The rearrangement links TRBV7-8 to TRBJ1-1; no firm D call. The CDR3 consists of 14 residues. Trimming removed 5 bases at V and 0 bases at J, with 10 bases between. Germline values: CDR1 SGHVS, CDR2 FQNEAQ. The full variable domain, its missing parts supplied by reference TRBV7-8 and TRBJ1-1, is GAGVSQSPRYKVAKRGQDVALRCDPISGHVSLFWYQQALGQGPEFLTYFQNEAQLDKSGLPSDRFFAERPEGSVSTLKIQRTQQEDSAVYLCASSSDALNTEAFFGQGTRLTVV.

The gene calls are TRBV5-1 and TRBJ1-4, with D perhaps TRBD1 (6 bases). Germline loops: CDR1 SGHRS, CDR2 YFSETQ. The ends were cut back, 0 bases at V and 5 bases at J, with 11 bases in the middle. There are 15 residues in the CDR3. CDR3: CASSLEQGWNEKLFF. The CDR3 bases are TGCGCCAGCAGCTTGGAACAGGGATGGAATGAAAAACTGTTTTTT.

The chain's CDR3 is CASSIGGGTEAFF. The CDR3, as DNA: TGTGCCAGTAGTATCGGGGGAGGAACTGAAGCTTTCTTT. V usage is TRBV19 and J usage is TRBJ1-1, with D maybe TRBD1 (5 bases). This CDR3 contains 13 residues. The V gene lost 3 bases and the J gene lost 5 bases, with 10 bases spanning the gap. Germline CDR1 is LNHDA and CDR2 is SQIVND (reference sequence).

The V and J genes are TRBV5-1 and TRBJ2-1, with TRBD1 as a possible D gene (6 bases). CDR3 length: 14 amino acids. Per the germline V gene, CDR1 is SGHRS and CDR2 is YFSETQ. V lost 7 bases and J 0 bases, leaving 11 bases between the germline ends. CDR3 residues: CASSEGGSYNEQFF. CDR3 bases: TGCGCCAGCTCTGAAGGGGGCTCCTACAATGAGCAGTTCTTC. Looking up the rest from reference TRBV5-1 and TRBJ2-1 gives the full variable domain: KAGVTQTPRYLIKTRGQQVTLSCSPISGHRSVSWYQQTPGQGLQFLFEYFSETQRNKGNFPGRFSGRQFSNSRSEMNVSTLELGDSALYLCASSEGGSYNEQFFGPGTRLTVL.

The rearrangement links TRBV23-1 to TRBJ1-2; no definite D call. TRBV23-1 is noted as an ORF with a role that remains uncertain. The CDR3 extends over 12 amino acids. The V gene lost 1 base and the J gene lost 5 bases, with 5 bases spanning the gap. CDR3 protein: CASSQFVYGYTF. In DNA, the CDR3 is TGCGCCAGCAGTCAATTTGTTTATGGCTACACCTTC.

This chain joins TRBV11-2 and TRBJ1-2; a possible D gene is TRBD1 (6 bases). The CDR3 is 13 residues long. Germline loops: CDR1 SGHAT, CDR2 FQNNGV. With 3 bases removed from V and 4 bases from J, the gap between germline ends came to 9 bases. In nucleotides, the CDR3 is TGTGCCAGCAGCTTTAGGGGGGCCTATGGCTACACCTTC. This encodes CASSFRGAYGYTF.

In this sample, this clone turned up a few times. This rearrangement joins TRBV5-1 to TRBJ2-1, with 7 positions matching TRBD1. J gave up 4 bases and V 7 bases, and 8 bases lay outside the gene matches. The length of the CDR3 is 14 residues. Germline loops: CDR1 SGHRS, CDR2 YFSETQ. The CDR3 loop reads CASALGQEYNEQFF. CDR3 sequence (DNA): TGCGCCAGCGCCCTAGGACAGGAATACAATGAGCAGTTCTTC. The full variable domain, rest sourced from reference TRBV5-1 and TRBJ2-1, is KAGVTQTPRYLIKTRGQQVTLSCSPISGHRSVSWYQQTPGQGLQFLFEYFSETQRNKGNFPGRFSGRQFSNSRSEMNVSTLELGDSALYLCASALGQEYNEQFFGPGTRLTVL.

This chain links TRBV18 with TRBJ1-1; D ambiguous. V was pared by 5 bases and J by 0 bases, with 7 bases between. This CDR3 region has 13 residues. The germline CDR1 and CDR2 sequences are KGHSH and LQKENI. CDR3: CASSSNMNTEAFF. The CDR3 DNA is TGTGCCAGCTCAAGTAACATGAACACTGAAGCTTTCTTT.